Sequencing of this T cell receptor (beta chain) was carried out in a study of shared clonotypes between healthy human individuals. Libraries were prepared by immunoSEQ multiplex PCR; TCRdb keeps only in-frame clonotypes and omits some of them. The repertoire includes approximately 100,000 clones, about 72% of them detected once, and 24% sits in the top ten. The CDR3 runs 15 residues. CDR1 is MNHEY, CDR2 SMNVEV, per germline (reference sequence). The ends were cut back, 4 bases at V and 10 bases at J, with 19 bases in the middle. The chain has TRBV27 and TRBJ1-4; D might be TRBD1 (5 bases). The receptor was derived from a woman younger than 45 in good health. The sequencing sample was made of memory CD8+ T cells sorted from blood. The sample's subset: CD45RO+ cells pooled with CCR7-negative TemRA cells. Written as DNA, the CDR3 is TGTGCCAGCAGTTCCTGGCAGACGGTTGGGGGAAAACTGTTTTTT. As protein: CASSSWQTVGGKLFF.